The 32 T cell receptor beta chains below come from one sample, sequenced in a study of cytomegalovirus exposure and HLA in healthy donors. PCR used 60 Vbeta primers and 13 Jbeta primers. The protocol was immunoSEQ multiplex PCR, while the TCRdb copy is restricted to in-frame clones and leaves out a portion. The data show 170,000 or so clones, approximately 80% seen once. What was sequenced was PBMCs. These receptors originate from a man younger than 35 in good health and CMV-seronegative.

Only a few counts were recorded for this clone. The chain has TRBV18 and TRBJ2-5, with 14 positions matching TRBD2. The CDR3 length is 15 residues. Trimming removed 5 bases from V and 4 bases from J; junction bases left unmatched: 3. The germline V gene encodes CDR1 KGHSH and CDR2 LQKENI. CDR3 bases: TGTGCCAGCTCAGGGACTAGCGGGGGACCAGAGACCCAGTACTTC. Translated: CASSGTSGGPETQYF. Together with reference TRBV18 and TRBJ2-5, the CDR3 gives the full variable domain: NAGVMQNPRHLVRRRGQEARLRCSPMKGHSHVYWYRQLPEEGLKFMVYLQKENIIDESGMPKERFSAEFPKEGPSILRIQQVVRGDSAAYFCASSGTSGGPETQYFGPGTRLLVL.

J is TRBJ2-1 and V is TRBV2; TRBD1 agrees at 9 bases. Germline trimming cut 3 bases from V and 6 bases from J; bases unmatched to any gene: 6. This CDR3 spans 15 amino acids. Per the germline V gene, CDR1 is SNHLY and CDR2 is FYNNEI. The CDR3 region has the DNA TGTGCCAGCAGTGATCCGGGACAGGGCCTCAATGAGCAGTTCTTC. Its translation: CASSDPGQGLNEQFF. Full variable domain (rest looked up from reference TRBV2 and TRBJ2-1): EPEVTQTPSHQVTQMGQEVILRCVPISNHLYFYWYRQILGQKVEFLVSFYNNEISEKSEIFDDQFSVERPDGSNFTLKIRSTKLEDSAMYFCASSDPGQGLNEQFFGPGTRLTVL.

The chain couples TRBV7-9 to TRBJ2-5; 13 bases are shared with TRBD2. Germline V CDR1 and CDR2: SEHNR, FQNEAQ (reference sequence). The CDR3 runs 16 residues. With V trimmed by 2 bases and J by 3 bases, 3 bases remained unmatched. CDR3 sequence: CASSLSGLAGEETQYF. The CDR3 DNA follows: TGTGCCAGCAGCTTATCAGGACTAGCGGGAGAAGAGACCCAGTACTTC.

V and J are TRBV29-1 and TRBJ2-5; 12 positions match TRBD1. The V gene's germline CDR1 is SQVTM and CDR2 ANQGSEA. The CDR3 loop spans 16 amino acids. V trimming: 7 bases; J trimming: 7 bases; junction bases outside the gene matches: 16. This chain's CDR3 is CSAQKAGTGGAGTQYF. In nucleotides, the CDR3 is TGCAGCGCTCAAAAGGCCGGGACAGGGGGCGCAGGGACCCAGTACTTC.

The chain links TRBV29-1 to TRBJ2-2, with no clear D. CDR1 SQVTM and CDR2 ANQGSEA come from the germline V gene. CDR3 length: 14 amino acids. V lost 4 bases, J lost 2 bases, and 11 bases lay in between. As DNA, the CDR3 is TGCAGCGTTGTTGGTCAGGCTAACACCGGGGAGCTGTTTTTT. This codes for CSVVGQANTGELFF.

The chain links TRBV5-4 to TRBJ2-3, with 7 nucleotides matching TRBD2. Per the germline V gene, CDR1 is SGHNT and CDR2 is YYREEE (reference sequence). This CDR3 has 13 residues. V was clipped by 3 bases and J by 5 bases; unmatched bases: 3. CDR3: CASSSAGRDTQYF. The CDR3 nucleotides are TGTGCCAGCAGCTCAGCGGGGCGAGATACGCAGTATTTT.

The chain employs TRBV27 and TRBJ1-5, with no clear D. CDR1 is MNHEY, CDR2 SMNVEV, per germline (reference sequence). Trimming cost V 3 bases and J 7 bases, with 10 bases left between them. CDR3 length: 13 residues. CDR3 nucleotide sequence: TGTGCCAGCAGTTTCGACTTGGAACAGCCCCAGCATTTT. Translated, it gives CASSFDLEQPQHF.

The chain combines TRBV4-1 with TRBJ1-5; D might be TRBD1 (6 bases). This CDR3 spans 15 amino acids. Looked up from germline, CDR1 is MGHRA and CDR2 is YSYEKL. The V end was cut by 4 bases, the J end by 1 base, with 11 bases between. CDR3 bases: TGCGCCAGCAGCCCCCGACAGGCCAGCAATCAGCCCCAGCATTTT. Translating it yields CASSPRQASNQPQHF.

This chain connects TRBV18 to TRBJ2-1, with 7 bases matching TRBD1. CDR3 length: 15 amino acids. The germline V gene encodes CDR1 KGHSH and CDR2 LQKENI. V shed 2 bases and J 2 bases; nucleotides not matched to a gene: 3. The CDR3 loop reads CASSPIGQAYNEQFF. The CDR3 region has the DNA TGTGCCAGCTCACCAATCGGACAGGCCTACAATGAGCAGTTCTTC.

The chain carries TRBV11-2 and TRBJ1-4; maybe TRBD1 (5 bases). Trimming cost V 1 base and J 7 bases, with 16 bases left between them. The germline gives CDR1 SGHAT, CDR2 FQNNGV. This CDR3 is built from 16 residues. This CDR3 reads CASSLVRGQSSEKLFF. The DNA for the CDR3 is TGTGCCAGCAGCTTAGTCCGTGGACAATCGTCTGAAAAACTGTTTTTT.

The chain uses TRBV27 and TRBJ2-7; TRBD2 might be the D (6 bases). Trimming left V 0 bases short and J 5 bases short, with 11 bases between. The CDR3 contains 14 residues. Germline CDR1 is MNHEY and CDR2 is SMNVEV (reference sequence). The chain's CDR3 is CASSLSGGLDEQYF. The CDR3 DNA is TGTGCCAGCAGTTTATCAGGAGGGCTCGACGAGCAGTACTTC.

Here the CDR3 DNA reads TGTGCCAGCAGTTACCTAGTCCATTCTTCTGGAAACACCATATATTTT. This codes for CASSYLVHSSGNTIYF. The chain recombines TRBV6-5 with TRBJ1-3; D is unresolved. This CDR3 region has 16 residues. Looked up from germline, CDR1 is MNHEY and CDR2 is SVGAGI. The V gene lost 2 bases and the J gene lost 1 base, with 12 bases spanning the gap.

This chain connects TRBV13 to TRBJ1-3, with 10 bases matching TRBD1. The V and J ends lost 0 bases and 9 bases, in that order; junction bases with no gene match: 8. The CDR3 totals 16 residues. CDR1 PRHDT and CDR2 FYEKMQ come from the germline V gene (reference sequence). As DNA, the CDR3 is TGTGCCAGCAGCTTAGGGCCCGGGACAGGGGAAAGCACCATATATTTT. It yields the protein CASSLGPGTGESTIYF.

The rearrangement joins TRBV7-9 to TRBJ2-5; no definite D call. The germline gives CDR1 SEHNR, CDR2 FQNEAQ (reference sequence). The CDR3 contains 13 residues. Trimming removed 5 bases at V and 6 bases at J, with 13 bases between. The CDR3 DNA reads as TGTGCCAGCAGCCCCCAGGCCGGAAAGACCCAGTACTTC. It translates to CASSPQAGKTQYF.

The DNA of the CDR3 is TGTGCCAGCTCACGACAGGGGGCGATAGATACGCAGTATTTT. As protein: CASSRQGAIDTQYF. The V gene is TRBV18, the J gene TRBJ2-3; 10 bases are a match to TRBD1. Germline lookup yields CDR1 KGHSH and CDR2 LQKENI. Losses at the gene ends were 4 bases for V and 5 bases for J; bases not matched to a gene: 3. This CDR3 spans 14 amino acids.

This sequence joins TRBV9 and TRBJ2-1; 7 nucleotides line up with TRBD1. V gave up 2 bases and J gave up 6 bases; unmatched junction bases: 8. Germline CDR1 is SGDLS and CDR2 is YYNGEE. The CDR3 sequence is 15 residues long. The CDR3 nucleotides are TGTGCCAGCAGCGTTGGGGACAGCCTCCGCAATGAGCAGTTCTTC. Amino acids: CASSVGDSLRNEQFF.

The V call is TRBV10-3, the J call TRBJ2-5; the D gene is possibly TRBD2 (5 bases). V gave up 0 bases and J gave up 2 bases, with 13 bases separating them. Germline CDR1 is ENHRY and CDR2 is SYGVKD. The CDR3 runs 16 residues. Written as DNA, the CDR3 is TGTGCCATCAGTGAGTCAATTGTGGGAGTTCAAGAGACCCAGTACTTC. It yields the protein CAISESIVGVQETQYF.

CDR3 DNA sequence: TGTGCCAGCATGGGAGGGAAGGGTTACGCAGATACGCAGTATTTT. It encodes CASMGGKGYADTQYF. The rearrangement uses TRBV25-1 and TRBJ2-3, with 7 bases lining up with TRBD2. With V trimmed by 7 bases and J by 4 bases, 11 bases remained unmatched. The germline V gene encodes CDR1 MGHDK and CDR2 SYGVNS. This CDR3 comprises 15 residues.

This clone was detected only a few times. The genes are TRBV7-9 and TRBJ2-1, with TRBD1 matching over 9 bases. In germline, CDR1 is SEHNR, CDR2 FQNEAQ (reference sequence). The J segment lost 4 bases and the V segment lost 5 bases, leaving 9 bases of the junction unmatched. The CDR3 has 16 residues. CDR3 DNA sequence: TGTGCCAGCAGCAAAGACAGGGGGGCTACATACAATGAGCAGTTCTTC. This codes for CASSKDRGATYNEQFF.

The chain uses TRBV28 and TRBJ2-7; 10 bases line up with TRBD1. V shed 6 bases and J 3 bases; nucleotides not matched to a gene: 5. From germline, CDR1 is MDHEN and CDR2 SYDVKM. The CDR3 is 14 amino acids. CDR3 loop: CASSGQGVFYEQYF. The CDR3 DNA reads TGTGCCAGCAGCGGACAGGGGGTTTTCTACGAGCAGTACTTC.

The chain carries TRBV10-3 and TRBJ1-4, with D possibly being TRBD1 (6 bases). Trimming removed 8 bases at V and 6 bases at J, with 19 bases between. The germline gives CDR1 ENHRY, CDR2 SYGVKD. The CDR3 is 15 residues long. The CDR3, as DNA: TGTGCCATCGCGGGGGGCATCCGTCCAGATGAAAAACTGTTTTTT. This translates into CAIAGGIRPDEKLFF.

This clone was detected a few times. V usage is TRBV7-2 and J usage is TRBJ2-7, with 8 positions matching TRBD2. The V gene's germline CDR1 is SGHTA and CDR2 FQGNSA. J was trimmed by 0 bases and V by 5 bases; bases with no gene match: 6. The CDR3 runs 15 residues. The CDR3 loop reads CASSLSGGGSYEQYF. In DNA, the CDR3 is TGTGCCAGCAGCCTATCGGGAGGGGGCTCCTACGAGCAGTACTTC.

This clone was seen only a few times. This chain uses TRBV6-6 with TRBJ2-7; 9 positions agree with TRBD1. The junction had 8 bases not matched to a gene; V was cut back by 4 bases and J by 7 bases. The CDR3 is 14 amino acids. Germline CDR1 MNHNY, CDR2 SVGAGI (reference sequence). Here the CDR3 DNA reads TGTGCCAGCAGTTCAGGGACAGGGAGGAAAGAGCAGTACTTC. Its protein is CASSSGTGRKEQYF.

Of note for this clone: A read error may produce the germline difference seen at one junction end. The CDR3 sequence is CASNQPQGRDNSPLHF. CDR3 DNA: TGCGCCAGCAACCAACCACAGGGCAGAGATAATTCACCCCTCCACTTT. The rearrangement links TRBV4-1 to TRBJ1-6, with D maybe TRBD1 (6 bases). Per germline, CDR1 MGHRA and CDR2 YSYEKL. CDR3 size: 16 residues.

This chain connects TRBV7-9 to TRBJ2-3; 8 nucleotides match TRBD2. J was trimmed by 3 bases and V by 2 bases; bases with no gene match: 4. CDR1 is SEHNR, CDR2 FQNEAQ, per germline (reference sequence). The CDR3 consists of 15 residues. The CDR3 nucleotides are TGTGCCAGCAGCTTATTAGCGGGGCTAACAGATACGCAGTATTTT. Translating it yields CASSLLAGLTDTQYF.

The chain has TRBV19 and TRBJ2-1; D perhaps matches TRBD1 (5 bases). V dropped 6 bases and J dropped 6 bases, with 12 bases sitting between them. The CDR3 has 13 residues. CDR1 LNHDA and CDR2 SQIVND come from the germline V gene (reference sequence). CDR3 sequence: CASRAVGANEQFF. The CDR3 region has the DNA TGTGCCAGTAGGGCGGTTGGGGCCAATGAGCAGTTCTTC.

This rearrangement joins TRBV15 to TRBJ1-4; D gene unclear. Germline V gene lookup returns CDR1 LNHNV and CDR2 YYDKDF (reference sequence). The CDR3 totals 15 residues. Trimming pared 3 bases from V and 5 bases from J, leaving 13 bases between. CDR3 sequence (DNA): TGTGCCACCAGCAGTGACACCGATCGGAATGAAAAACTGTTTTTT. It codes for CATSSDTDRNEKLFF.

The V and J genes are TRBV5-6 and TRBJ1-6; possibly TRBD1 for D (5 bases). Germline V gene data show CDR1 as SGHDT and CDR2 as YYEEEE. V was cut by 2 bases and J by 3 bases, with 9 bases left in between. This CDR3 has 15 residues. The CDR3 loop is CASSFGADYNSPLHF. The DNA for the CDR3 is TGTGCCAGCAGCTTTGGGGCGGACTATAATTCACCCCTCCACTTT.

This chain links TRBV5-1 with TRBJ2-7, with 8 positions matching TRBD1. With 0 bases clipped from V and 2 bases from J, the junction kept 4 bases outside the gene matches. Germline V gene data show CDR1 as SGHRS and CDR2 as YFSETQ. This CDR3 is 15 amino acids long. This chain's CDR3 is CASSLVVQGAYEQYF. The CDR3 region has the DNA TGCGCCAGCAGCTTGGTTGTACAGGGGGCCTACGAGCAGTACTTC.

The V gene is TRBV5-1, the J gene TRBJ2-5, with D unresolved. V dropped 4 bases and J dropped 1 base, with 5 bases sitting between them. Germline V CDR1 and CDR2: SGHRS, YFSETQ. This CDR3 has 12 amino acids. The CDR3 loop is CASSELQETQYF. The CDR3 region has the DNA TGCGCCAGCAGCGAACTCCAAGAGACCCAGTACTTC.

V usage is TRBV9 and J usage is TRBJ1-5; a possible D gene is TRBD1 (5 bases). The CDR3 has 15 amino acids. Germline CDR1 SGDLS, CDR2 YYNGEE. The V gene lost 4 bases and the J gene lost 6 bases, with 17 bases spanning the gap. CDR3 loop: CASSPRDWGPQPQHF. CDR3 nucleotides: TGTGCCAGCAGCCCTCGGGACTGGGGACCTCAGCCCCAGCATTTT.

This clone was observed a few times. The V gene is TRBV6-4, the J gene TRBJ2-3; the D gene is possibly TRBD1 (6 bases). The germline V gene encodes CDR1 MRHNA and CDR2 SNTAGT. The length of the CDR3 is 15 residues. V was shortened by 4 bases and J by 4 bases, with 15 bases between the two germline ends. CDR3 sequence: CASSGKGEMADTQYF. The CDR3 DNA sequence: TGTGCCAGCAGTGGCAAGGGGGAAATGGCAGATACGCAGTATTTT.